The sequence of this T cell receptor beta chain was determined in a study of T-cell memory formation after mild COVID-19. This clonotype was detected a few times. Deletions cut 0 bases from V and 1 base from J, with 6 bases between. Germline V gene lookup returns CDR1 LNHNV and CDR2 YYDKDF (reference sequence). This CDR3 contains 14 residues. TCR alpha and TCR beta cDNA libraries with sample barcodes and UMIs came from 5'RACE using constant-segment primers. TCRdb re-analysed the 5' RACE reads in MiXCR, keeping a single row per CDR3 protein. Among around 100,000 distinct CDR3 sequences listed, over 8.5% were seen once.

This chain joins TRBV15 and TRBJ2-5, with a weak D call TRBD1 (5 bases). This TCR was recovered from a man aged 18 to 35 who had mild COVID-19 (a few samples of this study predate the infection). Cell type and time point are not known. Sequenced: PBMCs or a T cell subset sorted from them (not recorded which). This CDR3 is CATSRDQGQETQYF. CDR3 nucleotides: TGTGCCACCAGCAGAGATCAGGGCCAAGAGACCCAGTACTTC.